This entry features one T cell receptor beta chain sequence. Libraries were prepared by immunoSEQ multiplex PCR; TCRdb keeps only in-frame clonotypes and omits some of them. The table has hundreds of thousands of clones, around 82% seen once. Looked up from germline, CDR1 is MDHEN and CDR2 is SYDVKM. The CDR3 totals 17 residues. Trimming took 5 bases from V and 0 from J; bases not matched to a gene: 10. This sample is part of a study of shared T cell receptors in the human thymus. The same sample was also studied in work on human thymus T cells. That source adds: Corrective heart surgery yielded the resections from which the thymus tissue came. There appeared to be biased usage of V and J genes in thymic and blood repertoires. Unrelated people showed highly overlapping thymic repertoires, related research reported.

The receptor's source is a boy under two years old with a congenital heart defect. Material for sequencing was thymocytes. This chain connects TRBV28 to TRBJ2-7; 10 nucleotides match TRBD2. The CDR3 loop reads CASSPPSTSGNSYEQYF. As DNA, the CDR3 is TGTGCCAGCAGTCCCCCCTCCACTAGCGGGAACTCCTACGAGCAGTACTTC.